The text below deals with one T cell receptor (beta chain). Its binding antigen is unknown. No base quality values were provided; no much bigger clone lies one nucleotide off. The sample belongs to a study of shared clonotypes between healthy human individuals (dated by TCRdb to the early 2020s). Study-wide context: The cohort comprised two women and a few men aged 18 to 49 years. Per donor, three plates each were used for CD4 naive and CD4 memory, two for CD8 naive, and one for CD8 memory. To estimate repertoire size and how much clonotypes are shared between individuals, the study performed deep sequencing of blood TCR repertoires from roughly five healthy adults. To increase sequencing depth and limit assay-specific biases, TCR repertoire library preparation and sequencing were carried out by different laboratories using diverse techniques. Between about 0.9 and 10 billion PBMCs per donor were obtained by leukapheresis.

CD8 naive samples were obtained by positive selection for CCR7 among CD45RO-negative cells, yielding a CD45RA+CCR7+ population from which TemRA cells were excluded. Donors were healthy HIV-negative adults with no recently reported acute infections or vaccinations. Every donor was a Caucasian adult living in Nashville, Tennessee, USA. Blood was collected by leukapheresis, and PBMCs were isolated by Ficoll-Histopaque density gradient centrifugation and then cryopreserved in liquid nitrogen vapor phase. Analytical flow cytometry was used to check the purity and quantity of every magnetically sorted T cell population. Genomic DNA was isolated from every sorted fraction and measured by UV absorbance on a Nanodrop 2000c. Using the deep immunoSEQ assay, multiplex PCR amplified TCR CDR3 regions from genomic DNA. For each cell subset, the extracted genomic DNA was distributed evenly across all wells of several immunoSEQ 96-well plates, and each plate served as one replicate. For sorted subsets, 200 to 250 ng of genomic DNA, equivalent to some 33,000 T cell genomes, went into each replicate PCR. The purified libraries were quantified using a Qubit 3.0 fluorometer, sized with a Bioanalyzer 2100, and then quantified again using the KAPA Library Quantification kit. Every immunoSEQ 96-well plate was sequenced on a separate single-read 150-cycle Illumina NextSeq 550 flow cell. Under the source paper's analysis protocol: Because only junctional sequences without quality scores were contained in the immunoSEQ output, filtering matching that applied to full-length reads could not be performed. To assign V/J genes and CDR3, sequences were annotated using PyIR, a Python wrapper for IgBLAST v1.9, with IMGT germline references. Any read was removed if the V/J assignment was weak (E-value above 1e-6), the CDR3 was missing, or the read contained stop codons, out-of-frame junctions, or ambiguous translated residues. A V3J clonotype was defined by an identical inferred V gene, J gene, and CDR3 amino acid sequence. Percentage overlap between repertoires was calculated by dividing the number of shared unique clonotypes by the size of the smaller repertoire. Repertoire richness was assessed with RTK rarefaction, the Chao1 estimator, and Recon v2.1 estimates of unobserved clonotypes. OLGA was used to compute generation probabilities for all TCRbeta clonotypes that the gDNA method yielded from several donors. TCRdb carries this immuneACCESS record with in-frame sequences only. Its versions omit some clonotypes, under half of them owing to an unresolved V gene in the studies checked, with the rest unexplained. V and J calls and clone size come straight from that table; D and trimming were deduced from the DNA. In all, the sample holds around 1.9 million clones, and 80% to 95% of those were seen once. The ten largest clones capture about 1.6% of the sample.

CDR1 SGDLS and CDR2 YYNGEE were looked up in the germline V gene. The CDR3 runs 16 amino acids, cysteine and phenylalanine included. Of the read, only the CDR3 DNA is kept; its 48 bases are in frame from base 1. The V end loses 4 bases and the J end loses 2 bases, and a stretch of 19 bases separates them. Study-wide findings and limitations: Because the study included a small number of donors, the genetic and exposure-history diversity represented was limited. Only blood was sampled, and tissue TCR repertoires likely differ from those in blood. Across four donors, 5% to 6% of naive CD4, roughly 3.8% of naive CD8, 2% to 2.5% of memory CD4, and under 0.45% of memory CD8 clonotypes were shared. Based on pairwise subsampling, the degree of clonotype sharing among donors was expected to be affected by sequencing depth. Compared with non-shared clonotypes, clonotypes shared by all four sorted-subset donors had higher generation probabilities. Rarefaction of sorted-subset datasets indicated incomplete sequencing despite the large sequencing depth. Naive subsets generally had larger estimated clonotype richness than memory subsets did.

This TCR was sampled from a man younger than 35 in good health. Some clones in this sample may be carry-over from other donors' samples. Sequenced material: naive CD8+ T cells from PBMCs. The label giving this sample's cell subset or site can be read as: CD45RA+CCR7+. The sequence links TRBV9 to TRBJ2-7; the D region possibly corresponds to TRBD1 (7 bases align). The CDR3 reads CASSPQGGRAPYEQYF. The nucleotide sequence is TGTGCCAGCAGCCCCCAGGGGGGACGGGCCCCCTACGAGCAGTACTTC.